The source of this T cell receptor beta chain is a study of T cell responses to AZD1222 COVID-19 vaccine. Measured with immunoSEQ multiplex PCR; TCRdb has only the in-frame clones, and not every one. This sample has some 97,000 clones, with roughly 91% found just once. This CDR3 spans 14 amino acids. The germline V gene encodes CDR1 SGHAT and CDR2 FQNNGV. V gave up 4 bases and J gave up 4 bases; unmatched junction bases: 4. This receptor was obtained from an adult in good health. The material sequenced was peripheral blood, taken on day 0 of AZD1222 vaccination. The chain links TRBV11-2 to TRBJ1-3; 7 nucleotides agree with TRBD1. CDR3 DNA: TGTGCCAGCAGCTCCTGGACAGGAGGAAACACCATATATTTT. Residues: CASSSWTGGNTIYF.